This T cell receptor (beta chain) was profiled in a study of cytomegalovirus exposure and HLA in healthy donors. Study-wide points: An assumption of roughly uniform sequencing depth across donors underlay the presence/absence analyses. In most subjects, TCR beta sequences reportedly gave accurate predictions of HLA-A and HLA-B alleles. A likely sequencing artifact accounted for one observed cluster of highly shared sequence variants.

PCR involved 60 Vbeta and 13 Jbeta primers. Sequencing used immunoSEQ multiplex PCR; TCRdb keeps in-frame clones, though not all of them. The table shows around 100,000 clones, with about four fifths occurring only once. As concerns this clone: As yet, its antigen is unknown.

There are 14 residues in the CDR3. Germline assignment: CDR1 MGHDK and CDR2 SYGVNS. The receptor was isolated from a man aged 30 to 45 in good health and CMV-seropositive. Sequenced sample: PBMCs. This chain uses TRBV25-1 with TRBJ2-5; 7 nucleotides line up with TRBD1. The closer fit of TRBJ2-7 to the DNA end suggests the J call may be wrong. CDR3 in DNA: TGTGCCAGCAGTGAAGGGGACAGAAGCTACGAGCAGTACTTC. Encoded protein: CASSEGDRSYEQYF.